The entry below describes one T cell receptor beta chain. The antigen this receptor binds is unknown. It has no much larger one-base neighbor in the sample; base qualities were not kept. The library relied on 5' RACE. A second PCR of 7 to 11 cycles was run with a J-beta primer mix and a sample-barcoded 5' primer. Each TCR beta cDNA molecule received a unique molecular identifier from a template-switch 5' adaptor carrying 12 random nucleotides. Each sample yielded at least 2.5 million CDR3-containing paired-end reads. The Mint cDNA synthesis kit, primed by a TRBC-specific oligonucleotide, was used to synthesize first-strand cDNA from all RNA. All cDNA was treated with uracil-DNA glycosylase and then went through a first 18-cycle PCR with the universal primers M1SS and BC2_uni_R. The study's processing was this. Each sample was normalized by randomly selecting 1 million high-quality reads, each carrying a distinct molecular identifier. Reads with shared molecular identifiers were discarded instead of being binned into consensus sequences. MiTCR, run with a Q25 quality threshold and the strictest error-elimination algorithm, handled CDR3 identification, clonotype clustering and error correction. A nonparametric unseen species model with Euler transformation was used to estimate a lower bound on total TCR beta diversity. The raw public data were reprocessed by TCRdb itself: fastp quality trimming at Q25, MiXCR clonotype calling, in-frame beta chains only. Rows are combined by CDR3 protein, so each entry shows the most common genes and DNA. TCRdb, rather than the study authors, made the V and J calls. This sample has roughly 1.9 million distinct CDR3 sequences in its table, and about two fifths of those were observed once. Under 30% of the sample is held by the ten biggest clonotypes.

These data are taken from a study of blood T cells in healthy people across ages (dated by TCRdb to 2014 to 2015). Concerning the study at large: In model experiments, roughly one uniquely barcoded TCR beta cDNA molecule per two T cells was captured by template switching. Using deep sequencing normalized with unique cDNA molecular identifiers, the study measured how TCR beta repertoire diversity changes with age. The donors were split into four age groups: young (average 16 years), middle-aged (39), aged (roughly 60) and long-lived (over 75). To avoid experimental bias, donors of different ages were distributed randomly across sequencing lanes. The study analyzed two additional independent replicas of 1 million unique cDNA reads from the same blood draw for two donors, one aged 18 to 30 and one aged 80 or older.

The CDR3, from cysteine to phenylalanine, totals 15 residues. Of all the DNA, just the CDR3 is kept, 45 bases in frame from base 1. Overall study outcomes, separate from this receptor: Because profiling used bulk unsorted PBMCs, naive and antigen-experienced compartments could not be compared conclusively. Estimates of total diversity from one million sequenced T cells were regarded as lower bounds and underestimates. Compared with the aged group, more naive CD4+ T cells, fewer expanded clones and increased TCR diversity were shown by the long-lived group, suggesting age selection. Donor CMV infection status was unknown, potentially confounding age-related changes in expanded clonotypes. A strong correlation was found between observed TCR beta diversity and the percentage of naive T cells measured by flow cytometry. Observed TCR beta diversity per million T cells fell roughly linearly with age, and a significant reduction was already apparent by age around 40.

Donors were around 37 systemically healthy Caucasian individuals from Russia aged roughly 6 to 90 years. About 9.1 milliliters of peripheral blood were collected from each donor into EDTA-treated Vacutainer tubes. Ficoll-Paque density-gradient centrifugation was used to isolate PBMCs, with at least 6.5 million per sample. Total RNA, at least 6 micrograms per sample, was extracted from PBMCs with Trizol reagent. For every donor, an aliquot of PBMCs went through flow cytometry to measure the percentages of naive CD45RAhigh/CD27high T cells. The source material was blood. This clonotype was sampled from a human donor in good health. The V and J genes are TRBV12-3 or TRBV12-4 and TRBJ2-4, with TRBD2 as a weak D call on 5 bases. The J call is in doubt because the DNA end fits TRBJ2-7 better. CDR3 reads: CASSLQSGWAYEQYF. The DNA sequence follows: TGTGCCAGCAGTCTACAATCGGGGTGGGCCTACGAGCAGTACTTC.